Below, 21 T cell receptor beta chains from the same sample are listed, as sequenced in a study of T-cell reconstitution after alpha-beta-depleted transplantation in children (dated by TCRdb to the mid-2010s). Per the publication, the treatment or condition label means: allogeneic hematopoietic cell transplantation with graft depleted of TCRalphabeta T cells and CD19 B cells. To prepare the library, PCR was applied. The sequencer was an Illumina HiSeq 2500. Molecular barcoding was employed in the preparation of TCR libraries, with unique molecular identifiers being used to normalize TCRbeta repertoire quantification. The public reads were run again by TCRdb, first through fastp at Q25 and then through MiXCR, and only productive beta chains were kept. Under each unique CDR3 protein, matching rows form one entry showing the most common genes and DNA. The sample table records about 200,000 distinct CDR3 sequences; approximately 7% of these occur just once. 5.5% of the sample is held by the ten biggest clonotypes.

Sequencing used PBMCs, obtained before TCRalphabeta/CD19-depleted stem cell transplant. The receptor set was obtained from a boy between 2 and 10 years old with acute lymphoblastic leukemia, due to receive a stem cell transplant.

This clonotype was detected many times. The rearrangement links TRBV5-1 to TRBJ2-4; no definite D call. CDR1 is SGHRS, CDR2 YFSETQ, per germline. The germline V and J ends were trimmed by 0 bases and 8 bases, with 6 bases remaining between them. This CDR3 is 12 amino acids long. This chain's CDR3 is CASSLASDIQYF. Here the CDR3 DNA reads TGCGCCAGCAGCTTGGCCTCGGACATTCAGTACTTC.

The V gene is TRBV7-9, the J gene TRBJ2-7; the match to TRBD1 covers 9 bases. The germline V gene has CDR1 SEHNR and CDR2 FQNEAQ (reference sequence). The junction had 5 bases not matched to a gene; V was cut back by 3 bases and J by 8 bases. The CDR3 totals 13 residues. The CDR3 bases are TGTGCCAGCAGCTTTGACAGGGGGATACAGCAGTACTTC. Protein sequence: CASSFDRGIQQYF.

About this clonotype itself: Lacking the conserved final phenylalanine or tryptophan, this CDR3 likely reflects a read error. It is unclear where the CDR3 begins or ends on the DNA, so no DNA is shown, and the CDR3 is as TCRdb lists it. V gene TRBV2 combines with J gene TRBJ1-1; the DNA was not compared with TRBD1, the D call given in the table. The CDR3 length is 8 residues, termini included. Germline CDR1 and CDR2: SNHLY and FYNNEI. The CDR3 sequence is CASSSGTG.

Only a few counts were recorded for this clonotype. The chain links TRBV20-1 to TRBJ2-1; possibly TRBD1 or TRBD2 for D (6 bases each). The germline V gene encodes CDR1 DFQATT and CDR2 SNEGSKA (reference sequence). The CDR3 runs 15 residues. The ends were cut back, 1 base at V and 1 base at J, with 11 bases in the middle. The CDR3 DNA reads as TGCAGTGCTAGAGCCCAAGGGGGGTCCTACAATGAGCAGTTCTTC. It specifies CSARAQGGSYNEQFF.

This clonotype was seen ten or more times. V gene TRBV28 combines with J gene TRBJ1-4; 7 positions match TRBD1. V was clipped by 7 bases and J by 0 bases; unmatched bases: 11. This CDR3 spans 17 amino acids. Germline CDR1 MDHEN, CDR2 SYDVKM. CDR3 sequence: CASTNPYTGATNEKLFF. CDR3 sequence (DNA): TGTGCCAGCACCAACCCTTATACAGGGGCAACTAATGAAAAACTGTTTTTT.

At least ten counts were recorded for this clonotype. The chain recombines TRBV4-2 with TRBJ1-5, with TRBD1 matching over 8 bases. The CDR3 loop spans 14 amino acids. J gave up 10 bases and V 1 base, and 6 bases lay outside the gene matches. Germline V gene data show CDR1 as LGHNA and CDR2 as YNFKEQ. The CDR3 DNA sequence: TGTGCCAGCAGCCAAGGGGGACAGGAGGATCCCCAGCATTTT. This translates into CASSQGGQEDPQHF.

The sample holds many counts of this clonotype. The rearrangement joins TRBV3-1 to TRBJ1-2; D not resolved. V shed 1 base and J shed 0 bases, with 15 bases lying between them. From germline, CDR1 is LGHDT and CDR2 YNNKEL (reference sequence). The CDR3 is 17 residues long. CDR3 amino acids: CASSQVISGKPNYGYTF. CDR3 in DNA: TGTGCCAGCAGCCAAGTTATAAGTGGGAAACCTAACTATGGCTACACCTTC. Complete variable domain (other parts from reference TRBV3-1 and TRBJ1-2): DTAVSQTPKYLVTQMGNDKSIKCEQNLGHDTMYWYKQDSKKFLKIMFSYNNKELIINETVPNRFSPKSPDKAHLNLHINSLELGDSAVYFCASSQVISGKPNYGYTFGSGTRLTVV.

This clonotype was seen a handful of times. V is TRBV23-1 and J is TRBJ2-7, with TRBD1 as a possible D gene (5 bases). TRBV23-1 is filed as an ORF, its function uncertain. Trimming removed 6 bases at V and 0 bases at J, with 21 bases between. CDR3 length: 17 residues. In DNA, the CDR3 is TGCGCCAGCAGACGGCGGAAGAGAAGACAGAGCTCCTACGAGCAGTACTTC. It encodes CASRRRKRRQSSYEQYF.

V is TRBV7-9 and J is TRBJ1-6; weak D call: TRBD1 (6 bases). V was pared by 1 base and J by 7 bases, with 8 bases between. The CDR3 extends over 14 amino acids. Germline assignment: CDR1 SEHNR and CDR2 FQNEAQ (reference sequence). The CDR3 sequence is CASSLGQENSPLHF. DNA for the CDR3: TGTGCCAGCAGCTTAGGACAGGAAAATTCACCCCTCCACTTT. Looking up the rest from reference TRBV7-9 and TRBJ1-6 gives the full variable domain: DTGVSQNPRHKITKRGQNVTFRCDPISEHNRLYWYRQTLGQGPEFLTYFQNEAQLEKSRLLSDRFSAERPKGSFSTLEIQRTEQGDSAMYLCASSLGQENSPLHFGNGTRLTVT.

This clonotype was seen repeatedly, ten times or more. This chain uses TRBV12-3 or TRBV12-4 with TRBJ2-5, with D maybe TRBD2 (6 bases). Trimming removed 3 bases from V and 4 bases from J, with 9 bases in between. The CDR3 totals 13 residues. This CDR3 reads CASSFERVETQYF. The CDR3 nucleotides are TGTGCCAGCAGTTTCGAGCGGGTAGAGACCCAGTACTTC.

This clonotype was seen ten or more times. The V and J genes are TRBV28 and TRBJ2-5; no clear D. The length of the CDR3 is 13 residues. From germline, CDR1 is MDHEN and CDR2 SYDVKM. With 4 bases removed from V and 4 bases from J, the gap between germline ends came to 10 bases. The chain's CDR3 is CASSSIPGETQYF. The DNA for the CDR3 is TGTGCCAGCAGTTCGATCCCGGGAGAGACCCAGTACTTC.

J is TRBJ2-2 and V is TRBV6-2 or TRBV6-3; D is possibly TRBD1 (7 bases). V was cut by 2 bases and J by 1 base, with 14 bases left in between. This CDR3 region has 17 residues. Germline CDR1 and CDR2: MNHEY and SVGEGT. In DNA form, the CDR3 reads TGTGCCAGCAGTTACGGGACAGACGGGGGGAACACCGGGGAGCTGTTTTTT. This gives the protein CASSYGTDGGNTGELFF.

This clonotype was counted ten times or more. The chain carries TRBV4-1 and TRBJ2-1, with a weak D call TRBD2 (7 bases). The CDR3 consists of 16 residues. Germline V lookup: CDR1 MGHRA, CDR2 YSYEKL. V was cut by 2 bases and J by 8 bases, with 19 bases left in between. CDR3 residues: CASSQTGGAKVDEQFF. For the CDR3, the DNA is TGCGCCAGCAGCCAAACTGGGGGGGCGAAGGTTGATGAGCAGTTCTTC.

V is TRBV20-1 and J is TRBJ2-1, with 7 positions matching TRBD1. The CDR3 is made up of 10 amino acids. V shed 8 bases and J 9 bases; nucleotides not matched to a gene: 4. Germline CDR1 DFQATT, CDR2 SNEGSKA (reference sequence). The CDR3 sequence is CSYQGVEQFF. The CDR3, as DNA: TGCAGTTACCAGGGGGTTGAGCAGTTCTTC.

This chain connects TRBV7-9 to TRBJ1-4, with TRBD1 matching 7 bases. Unmatched junction bases numbered 8, after V lost 5 bases and J lost 5 bases. The CDR3 sequence is 15 residues long. Germline CDR1 SEHNR, CDR2 FQNEAQ (reference sequence). CDR3 nucleotides: TGTGCCAGCAGCCTGAAACAGGGGAAGAATGAAAAACTGTTTTTT. It yields the protein CASSLKQGKNEKLFF.

This clonotype was observed many times. V usage is TRBV6-1 and J usage is TRBJ2-1; TRBD1 agrees at 8 bases. The CDR3 spans 14 residues. The V and J ends lost 9 bases and 9 bases, in that order; junction bases with no gene match: 13. CDR1 and CDR2 from the germline V gene are MNHNS and SASEGT. The CDR3 here is CASQPQGAHGEQFF. The CDR3 nucleotides are TGTGCCAGTCAACCGCAGGGGGCGCATGGTGAGCAGTTCTTC.

The J gene is TRBJ2-1, the V gene TRBV7-9; no reliable D call. This CDR3 is built from 14 residues. CDR1 is SEHNR and CDR2 is FQNEAQ in the germline V gene (reference sequence). The germline V and J ends were trimmed by 1 base and 8 bases, with 12 bases remaining between them. The CDR3 region has the DNA TGTGCCAGCAGCTTAGGGGCTAGTCGCGATGAGCAGTTCTTC. It translates to CASSLGASRDEQFF. The variable domain in full, with the rest retrieved from reference TRBV7-9 and TRBJ2-1, is DTGVSQNPRHKITKRGQNVTFRCDPISEHNRLYWYRQTLGQGPEFLTYFQNEAQLEKSRLLSDRFSAERPKGSFSTLEIQRTEQGDSAMYLCASSLGASRDEQFFGPGTRLTVL.

This clonotype was picked up many times. V is TRBV5-1 and J is TRBJ2-4; TRBD2 matches at 8 bases. The CDR3 loop spans 17 amino acids. Germline loops: CDR1 SGHRS, CDR2 YFSETQ. V shed 2 bases and J 1 base; nucleotides not matched to a gene: 8. CDR3 bases: TGCGCCAGCAGCTTAGACGGGGGGGGAGCGGCCAAAAACATTCAGTACTTC. Encoded protein: CASSLDGGGAAKNIQYF.

This clonotype appeared many times. The rearrangement joins TRBV12-3 or TRBV12-4 to TRBJ2-1, with TRBD2 matching over 8 bases. Trimming removed 5 bases from V and 4 bases from J; junction bases left unmatched: 7. The CDR3 runs to 15 residues. The CDR3 sequence: CASSVAGGEYNEQFF. The CDR3 DNA reads TGTGCCAGCAGTGTTGCGGGGGGCGAGTACAATGAGCAGTTCTTC.

This clonotype appeared many times. Here the CDR3 reads CASSEGRGVEETQYF. CDR3 sequence (DNA): TGTGCCAGCAGTGAAGGTAGAGGGGTAGAAGAGACCCAGTACTTC. The V and J genes are TRBV6-1 and TRBJ2-5; D tentatively reads TRBD1 or TRBD2 (5 bases each). V lost 1 base to trimming and J lost 3 bases, with 12 bases between them. Germline loops: CDR1 MNHNS, CDR2 SASEGT. CDR3 length: 15 amino acids.

This clonotype was picked up many times. The chain uses TRBV29-1 and TRBJ2-1; D not resolved. CDR3 length: 11 residues. Trimming took off 3 bases at V and 5 bases at J, with 5 bases between the two ends. CDR1 is SQVTM and CDR2 is ANQGSEA in the germline V gene. CDR3 sequence: CSVDFHNEQFF. In DNA form, the CDR3 reads TGCAGCGTTGACTTTCACAATGAGCAGTTCTTC.